A selection of T cell receptor beta chains follows, all from one sample in a study of blood T cell repertoires in COVID-19. Sequencing was performed with immunoSEQ multiplex PCR; in TCRdb, only in-frame clones are kept and a portion is missing. This sample has around 80,000 clones, with roughly four fifths found just once. Sequencing used peripheral blood. The origin of the receptors is a man in his 60s with acute or convalescent COVID-19. The CDR3 runs from the conserved cysteine through the conserved F or W. D genes are given only for firm matches. Rows give clone size only sometimes, using once, few, many, or a class for an expanded clone.

>few|TRBJ1-1|TRBD1|TRBV19
TGTGCCAGTAGACCGGGACAGGGAAGCACTGAAGCTTTCTTT
CASRPGQGSTEAFF
>NA|TRBJ2-7|NA|TRBV11-2
TGTGCCAGCAGGCCAGGGGAAACTAGCGAGCAGTACTTC
CASRPGETSEQYF
>NA|TRBJ2-1|TRBD2|TRBV19
TGTGCCACTAAGCGGGGGGGGACACTTCCCAATGAGCAGTTCTTC
CATKRGGTLPNEQFF
>once|TRBJ1-1|NA|TRBV5-6
TGTGCCAGCAGCCACGGTCGGTGGACTGAAGCTTTCTTT
CASSHGRWTEAFF
>NA|TRBJ1-2|NA|TRBV28
TGTGCCAGCCGGCTGGAATCGACAGCCTATGGCTACACCTTC
CASRLESTAYGYTF
>once|TRBJ2-1|TRBD2|TRBV7-2
TGTGCCAGCAGCTACCCCCCGCTAGCGGGCTACAATGAGCAGTTCTTC
CASSYPPLAGYNEQFF
>NA|TRBJ2-3|NA|TRBV5-1
TGCGCCAGCAGCTTGGCAACAGATACGCAGTATTTT
CASSLATDTQYF
>once|TRBJ1-2|TRBD1|TRBV4-3
TGCGCCAGCAGCCAAGAGTGGACAGGGGAGAACTATGGCTACACCTTC
CASSQEWTGENYGYTF
>NA|TRBJ1-5|NA|TRBV15
TGTGCCACCAGCCCGAGCAATCAGCCCCAGCATTTT
CATSPSNQPQHF
>NA|TRBJ2-3|TRBD2|TRBV28
TGTGCCAGCAGTCCTGGGACTAGCGGGAGTAGGATAGATACGCAGTATTTT
CASSPGTSGSRIDTQYF
>NA|TRBJ2-1|TRBD2|TRBV5-4
TGTGCCAGCAGCCCTGATAGCGGGCCTTACAATGAGCAGTTCTTC
CASSPDSGPYNEQFF
>NA|TRBJ2-3|TRBD2|TRBV6-2/TRBV6-3
TGTGCCAGCAGTCGCCCTAGCGGAAGCACAGATACGCAGTATTTT
CASSRPSGSTDTQYF
>NA|TRBJ2-7|TRBD2|TRBV7-2
TGTGCCAGCAGCCTTAGCGGGAGGGCCGAGCAGTACTTC
CASSLSGRAEQYF
>NA|TRBJ1-1|TRBD1|TRBV9
TGTGCCAGCAGCACCGGGACAGGGGAGAGCACTGAAGCTTTCTTT
CASSTGTGESTEAFF
>NA|TRBJ2-3|TRBD2|TRBV19
TGTGCCAGTAGCAATCGGGAGGCAGATACGCAGTATTTT
CASSNREADTQYF
>NA|TRBJ2-2|NA|TRBV5-1
TGCGCCAGCAGCTTGGCTTTAGCGAACACCGGGGAGCTGTTTTTT
CASSLALANTGELFF
>NA|TRBJ1-5|NA|TRBV6-6
TGTGCCAGCAGTCCTCAGGGTGGCAATCAGCCCCAGCATTTT
CASSPQGGNQPQHF
>once|TRBJ1-2|NA|TRBV7-2
TGTGCCAGCAGCTTAGACGGGAGAGGCTACACCTTC
CASSLDGRGYTF
>NA|TRBJ1-4|NA|TRBV6-6
TGTGCCAGCACCCCACCCGGGCTCAAGGAGGGGGAAAAACTGTTTTTT
CASTPPGLKEGEKLFF
>NA|TRBJ1-2|NA|TRBV7-8
TGTGCCAGCAGCTTAGTCATCTTACCCCAGGGGACTAACTATGGCTACACCTTC
CASSLVILPQGTNYGYTF
>NA|TRBJ1-1|NA|TRBV30
TGTGCCTGGATGAGCCATTCGAACACTGAAGCTTTCTTT
CAWMSHSNTEAFF
>NA|TRBJ2-7|TRBD1|TRBV6-5
TGTGCCAGCAGGGCCGGGACAGGGAGCTCCTACGAGCAGTACTTC
CASRAGTGSSYEQYF
>NA|TRBJ2-2|NA|TRBV3-1/TRBV3-2
TGTGCCAGCAGCCCCCTTGTCCCCGGGGAGCTGTTTTTT
CASSPLVPGELFF
>NA|TRBJ2-5|TRBD2|TRBV7-9
TGTGCCAGCAGCTCCACGACTAGCGGGGGGGATGGGGAGACCCAGTACTTC
CASSSTTSGGDGETQYF
>once|TRBJ1-3|NA|TRBV5-1
TGCGCCAGCAGCTTGGTCGGGGTCATCTCTGGAAACACCATATATTTT
CASSLVGVISGNTIYF
>NA|TRBJ1-2|NA|TRBV5-8
TGTGCCAGCAGCTTCCCAGGCGACACTTATGGCTACACCTTC
CASSFPGDTYGYTF
>NA|TRBJ2-6|TRBD2|TRBV28
TGTGCCAGCAGTTTGATAGCGGGAGTCGGTGGGGCCAACGTCCTGACTTTC
CASSLIAGVGGANVLTF
>NA|TRBJ1-4|NA|TRBV27
TGTGCCAGCAGTCCCAGGGCTATGGCGGAAAAACTGTTTTTT
CASSPRAMAEKLFF
>NA|TRBJ1-2|NA|TRBV7-2
TGTGCCAGCAGCCTCGATCGACAGGCGCGGCCTGGTCACACCTTC
CASSLDRQARPGHTF
>few|TRBJ1-1|NA|TRBV7-9
TGTGCCAGCAGCTTAGCGGGCCGGGGAGCCACTGAAGCTTTCTTT
CASSLAGRGATEAFF
>NA|TRBJ2-5|NA|TRBV5-1
TGCGCCAGCAGCTTGGTACAGGGAAAAGAGACCCAGTACTTC
CASSLVQGKETQYF
>NA|TRBJ1-4|NA|TRBV7-2
TGTGCCAGCAGCTCGTATGGGGGCCATGAAAAACTGTTTTTT
CASSSYGGHEKLFF
>NA|TRBJ1-1|NA|TRBV25-1
TGTGCCAGCAGTGAATCTTGGAGGGCCAACACTGAAGCTTTCTTT
CASSESWRANTEAFF
>NA|TRBJ2-1|TRBD1|TRBV10-3
TGTGCCATCAGGACAGGGGCATGGGATGAGCAGTTCTTC
CAIRTGAWDEQFF
>NA|TRBJ1-1|TRBD1|TRBV3-1/TRBV3-2
TGTGCCAGCAGCTTACAGGGGGGGAACACTGAAGCTTTCTTT
CASSLQGGNTEAFF
>NA|TRBJ1-3|TRBD1|TRBV30
TGTGCCTGGAACGCCAGGGGGAGTTTGAGAAACACCATATATTTT
CAWNARGSLRNTIYF